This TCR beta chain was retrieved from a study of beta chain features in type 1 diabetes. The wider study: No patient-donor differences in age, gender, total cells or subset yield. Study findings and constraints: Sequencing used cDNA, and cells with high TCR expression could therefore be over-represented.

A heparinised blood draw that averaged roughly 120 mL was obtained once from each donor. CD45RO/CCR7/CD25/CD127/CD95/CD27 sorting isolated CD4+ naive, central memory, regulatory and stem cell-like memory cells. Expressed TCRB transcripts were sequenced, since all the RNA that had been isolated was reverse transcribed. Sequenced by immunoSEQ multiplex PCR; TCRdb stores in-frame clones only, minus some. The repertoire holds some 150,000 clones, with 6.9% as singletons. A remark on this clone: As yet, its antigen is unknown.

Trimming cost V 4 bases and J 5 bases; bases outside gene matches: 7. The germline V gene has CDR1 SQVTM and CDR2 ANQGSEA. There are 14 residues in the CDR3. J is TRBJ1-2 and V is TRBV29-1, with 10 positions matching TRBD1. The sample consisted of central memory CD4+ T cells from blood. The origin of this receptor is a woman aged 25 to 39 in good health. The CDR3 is CSVGLGGQGYGYTF. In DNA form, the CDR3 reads TGCAGCGTTGGGTTGGGGGGACAGGGGTATGGCTACACCTTC.